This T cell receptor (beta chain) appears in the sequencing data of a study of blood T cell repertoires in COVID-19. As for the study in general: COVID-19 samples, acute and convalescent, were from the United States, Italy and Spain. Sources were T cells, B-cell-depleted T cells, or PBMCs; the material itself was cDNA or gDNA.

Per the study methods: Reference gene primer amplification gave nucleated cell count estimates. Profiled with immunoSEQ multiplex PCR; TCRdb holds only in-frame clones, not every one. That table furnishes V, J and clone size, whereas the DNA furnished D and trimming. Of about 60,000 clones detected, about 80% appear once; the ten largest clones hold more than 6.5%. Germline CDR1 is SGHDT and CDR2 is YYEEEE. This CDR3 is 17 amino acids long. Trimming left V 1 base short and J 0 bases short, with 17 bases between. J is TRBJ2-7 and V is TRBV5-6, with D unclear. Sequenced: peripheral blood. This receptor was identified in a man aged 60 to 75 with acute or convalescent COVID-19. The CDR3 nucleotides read TGTGCCAGCAGCTTGATAAAGTCGTCTTCCAGCTCCTACGAGCAGTACTTC. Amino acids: CASSLIKSSSSSYEQYF.